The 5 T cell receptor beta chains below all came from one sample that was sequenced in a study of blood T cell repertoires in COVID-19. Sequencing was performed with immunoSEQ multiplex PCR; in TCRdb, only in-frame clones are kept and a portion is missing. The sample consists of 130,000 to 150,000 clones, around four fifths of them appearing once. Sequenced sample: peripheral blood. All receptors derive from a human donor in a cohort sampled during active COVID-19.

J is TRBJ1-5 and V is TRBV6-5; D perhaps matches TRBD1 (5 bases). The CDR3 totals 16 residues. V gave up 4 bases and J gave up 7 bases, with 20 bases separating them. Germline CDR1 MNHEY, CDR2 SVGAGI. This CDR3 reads CASSWQGGALRQPQHF. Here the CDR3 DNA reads TGTGCCAGCAGTTGGCAGGGAGGCGCCCTTCGGCAGCCCCAGCATTTT.

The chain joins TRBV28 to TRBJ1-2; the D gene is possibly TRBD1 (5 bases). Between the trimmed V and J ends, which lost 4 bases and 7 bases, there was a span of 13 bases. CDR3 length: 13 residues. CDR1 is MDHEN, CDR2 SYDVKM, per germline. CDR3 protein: CASSSQRGAGYTF. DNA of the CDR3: TGTGCCAGCAGTTCCCAAAGGGGTGCTGGCTACACCTTC.

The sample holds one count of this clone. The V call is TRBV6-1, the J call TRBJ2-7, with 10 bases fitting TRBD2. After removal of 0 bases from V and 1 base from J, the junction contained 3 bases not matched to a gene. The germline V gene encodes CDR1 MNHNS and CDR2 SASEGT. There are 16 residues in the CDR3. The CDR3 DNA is TGTGCCAGCAGTGAAGCGGCACTAGCGGGGTCCTACGAGCAGTACGTC. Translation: CASSEAALAGSYEQYV.

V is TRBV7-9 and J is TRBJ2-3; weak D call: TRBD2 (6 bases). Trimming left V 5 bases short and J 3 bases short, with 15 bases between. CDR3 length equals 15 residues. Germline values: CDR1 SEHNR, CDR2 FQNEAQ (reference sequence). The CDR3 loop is CASSDLGRGTDTQYF. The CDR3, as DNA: TGTGCCAGCAGCGACCTGGGGCGGGGAACAGATACGCAGTATTTT.

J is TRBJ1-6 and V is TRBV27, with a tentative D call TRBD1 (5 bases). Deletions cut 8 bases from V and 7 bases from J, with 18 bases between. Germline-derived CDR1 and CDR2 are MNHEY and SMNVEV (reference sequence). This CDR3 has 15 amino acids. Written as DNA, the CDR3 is TGTGCCAGCGGGCCCGGCAGGGTCGGCAATTCACCCCTCCACTTT. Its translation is CASGPGRVGNSPLHF.